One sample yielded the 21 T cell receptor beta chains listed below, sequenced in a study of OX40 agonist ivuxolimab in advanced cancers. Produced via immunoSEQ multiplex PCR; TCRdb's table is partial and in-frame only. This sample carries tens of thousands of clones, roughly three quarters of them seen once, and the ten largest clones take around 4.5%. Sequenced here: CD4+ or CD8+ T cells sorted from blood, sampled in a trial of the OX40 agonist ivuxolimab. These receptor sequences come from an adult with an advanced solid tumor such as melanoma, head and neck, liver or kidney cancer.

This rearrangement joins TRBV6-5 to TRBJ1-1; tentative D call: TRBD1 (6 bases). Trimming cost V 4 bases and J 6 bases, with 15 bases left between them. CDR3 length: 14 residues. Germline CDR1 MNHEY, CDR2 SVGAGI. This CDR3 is CASSSTGGVAEAFF. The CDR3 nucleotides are TGTGCCAGCAGTTCCACTGGGGGCGTCGCTGAAGCTTTCTTT.

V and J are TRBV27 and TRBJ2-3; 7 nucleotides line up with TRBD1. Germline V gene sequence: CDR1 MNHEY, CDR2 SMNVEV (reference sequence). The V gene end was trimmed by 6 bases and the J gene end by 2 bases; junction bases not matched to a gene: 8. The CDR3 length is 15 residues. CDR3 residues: CASRFTGAFTDTQYF. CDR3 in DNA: TGTGCCAGCAGATTTACAGGGGCCTTCACAGATACGCAGTATTTT.

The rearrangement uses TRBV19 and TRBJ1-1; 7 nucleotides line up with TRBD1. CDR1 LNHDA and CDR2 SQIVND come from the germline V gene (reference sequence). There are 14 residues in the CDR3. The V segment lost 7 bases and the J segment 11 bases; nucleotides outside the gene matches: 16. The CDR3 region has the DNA TGTGCCAGTACCCGGACAGGCTCCCTCCCGGAGGCTTTCTTT. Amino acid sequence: CASTRTGSLPEAFF.

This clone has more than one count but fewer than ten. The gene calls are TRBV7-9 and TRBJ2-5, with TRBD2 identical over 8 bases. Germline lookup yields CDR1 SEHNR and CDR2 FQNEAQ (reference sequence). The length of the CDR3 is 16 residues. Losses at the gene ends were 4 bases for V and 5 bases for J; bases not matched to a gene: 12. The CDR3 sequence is CASSSPGVAGFETQYF. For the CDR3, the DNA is TGTGCCAGCAGCTCCCCAGGGGTAGCGGGATTTGAGACCCAGTACTTC.

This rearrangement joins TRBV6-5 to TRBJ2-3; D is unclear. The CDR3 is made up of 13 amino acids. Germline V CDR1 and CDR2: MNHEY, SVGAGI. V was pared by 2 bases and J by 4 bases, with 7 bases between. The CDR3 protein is CASSYIRADTQYF. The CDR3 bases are TGTGCCAGCAGTTACATTCGGGCAGATACGCAGTATTTT.

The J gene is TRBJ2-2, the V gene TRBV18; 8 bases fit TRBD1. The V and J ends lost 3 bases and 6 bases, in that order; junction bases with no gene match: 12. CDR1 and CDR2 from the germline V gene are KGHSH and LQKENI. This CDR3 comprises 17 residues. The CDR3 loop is CASSPFRTGIEAGELFF. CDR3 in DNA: TGTGCCAGCTCACCCTTCCGGACAGGGATCGAAGCCGGGGAGCTGTTTTTT.

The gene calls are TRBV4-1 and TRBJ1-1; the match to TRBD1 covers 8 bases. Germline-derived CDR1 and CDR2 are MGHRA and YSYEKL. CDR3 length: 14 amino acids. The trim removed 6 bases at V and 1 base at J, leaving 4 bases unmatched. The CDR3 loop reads CASRWTGSNTEAFF. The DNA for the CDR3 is TGCGCCAGCAGATGGACAGGGTCGAACACTGAAGCTTTCTTT.

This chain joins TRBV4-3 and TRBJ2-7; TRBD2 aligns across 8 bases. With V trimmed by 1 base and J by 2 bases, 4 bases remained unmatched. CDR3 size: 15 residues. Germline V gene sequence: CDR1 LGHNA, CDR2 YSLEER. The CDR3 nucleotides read TGCGCCAGCAGCCAAGTCTACGGGGGGGCCTACGAGCAGTACTTC. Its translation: CASSQVYGGAYEQYF.

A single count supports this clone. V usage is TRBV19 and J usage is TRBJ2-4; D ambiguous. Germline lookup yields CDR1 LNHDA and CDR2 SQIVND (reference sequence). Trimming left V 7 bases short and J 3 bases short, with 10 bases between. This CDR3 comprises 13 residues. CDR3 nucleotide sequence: TGTGCCAGTATGGATCGTTACAAAAACATTCAGTACTTC. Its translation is CASMDRYKNIQYF.

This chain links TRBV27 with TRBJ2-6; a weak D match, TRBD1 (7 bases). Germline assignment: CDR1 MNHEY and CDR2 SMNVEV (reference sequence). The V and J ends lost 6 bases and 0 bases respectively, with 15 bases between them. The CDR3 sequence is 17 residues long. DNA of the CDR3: TGTGCCAGCAGGGAGGGACAGCGGTACTCTGGGGCCAACGTCCTGACTTTC. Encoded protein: CASREGQRYSGANVLTF.

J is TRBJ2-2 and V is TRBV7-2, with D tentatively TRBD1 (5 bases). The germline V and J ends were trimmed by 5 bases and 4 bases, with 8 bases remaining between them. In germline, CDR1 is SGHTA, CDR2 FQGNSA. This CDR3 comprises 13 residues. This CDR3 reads CASSHDSTGELFF. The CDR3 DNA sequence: TGTGCCAGCAGCCATGACAGCACCGGGGAGCTGTTTTTT.

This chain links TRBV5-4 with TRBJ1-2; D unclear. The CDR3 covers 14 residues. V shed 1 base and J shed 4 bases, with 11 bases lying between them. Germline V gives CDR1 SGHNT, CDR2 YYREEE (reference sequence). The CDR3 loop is CASSLSTSGYGYTF. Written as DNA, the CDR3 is TGTGCCAGCAGCTTGAGTACGTCCGGCTATGGCTACACCTTC.

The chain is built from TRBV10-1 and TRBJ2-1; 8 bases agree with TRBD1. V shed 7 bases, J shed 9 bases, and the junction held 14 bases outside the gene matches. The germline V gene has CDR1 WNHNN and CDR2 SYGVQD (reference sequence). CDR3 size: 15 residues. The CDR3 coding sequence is TGCGCCAGCACCGCCGCGGACAGGGATACGGGTGAGCAGTTCTTC. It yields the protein CASTAADRDTGEQFF.

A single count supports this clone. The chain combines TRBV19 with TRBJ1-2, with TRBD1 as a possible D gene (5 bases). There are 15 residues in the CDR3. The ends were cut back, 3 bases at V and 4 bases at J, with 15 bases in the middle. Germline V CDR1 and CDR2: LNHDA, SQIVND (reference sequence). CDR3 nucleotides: TGTGCCAGTAGTATTGGGAACGGGGGTTCCTATGGCTACACCTTC. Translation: CASSIGNGGSYGYTF.

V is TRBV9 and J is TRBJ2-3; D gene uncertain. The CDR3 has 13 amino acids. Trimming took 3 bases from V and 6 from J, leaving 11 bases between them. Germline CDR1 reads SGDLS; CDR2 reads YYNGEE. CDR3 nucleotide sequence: TGTGCCAGCAGCGGAAGCCCCTCCGATACGCAGTATTTT. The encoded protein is CASSGSPSDTQYF.

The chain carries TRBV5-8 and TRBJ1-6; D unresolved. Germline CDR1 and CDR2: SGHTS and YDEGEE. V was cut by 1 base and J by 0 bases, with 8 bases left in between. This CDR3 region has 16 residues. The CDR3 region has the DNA TGTGCCAGCAGCTTGAATAAGCGCTCCTATAATTCACCCCTCCACTTT. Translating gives CASSLNKRSYNSPLHF.

The CDR3 is CASSTDYGYTF. The CDR3 DNA sequence: TGTGCCAGCAGTACGGATTATGGCTACACCTTC. The rearrangement uses TRBV6-1 and TRBJ1-2; D unresolved. The germline gives CDR1 MNHNS, CDR2 SASEGT. The V and J ends lost 5 bases and 5 bases respectively, with 6 bases between them. The CDR3 runs 11 residues.

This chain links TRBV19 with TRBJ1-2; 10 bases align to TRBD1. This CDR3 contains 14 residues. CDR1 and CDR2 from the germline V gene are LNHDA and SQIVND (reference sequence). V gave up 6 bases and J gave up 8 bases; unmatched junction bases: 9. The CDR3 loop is CASSFSGQGRGYTF. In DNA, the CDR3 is TGTGCCAGTAGCTTTTCGGGACAGGGGAGAGGCTACACCTTC.

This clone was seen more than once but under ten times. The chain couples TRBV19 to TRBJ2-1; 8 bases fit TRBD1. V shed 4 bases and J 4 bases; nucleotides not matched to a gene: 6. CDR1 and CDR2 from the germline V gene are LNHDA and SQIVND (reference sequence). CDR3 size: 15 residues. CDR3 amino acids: CASSRDRGQYNEQFF. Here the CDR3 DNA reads TGTGCCAGTAGTAGAGACAGGGGTCAGTACAATGAGCAGTTCTTC.

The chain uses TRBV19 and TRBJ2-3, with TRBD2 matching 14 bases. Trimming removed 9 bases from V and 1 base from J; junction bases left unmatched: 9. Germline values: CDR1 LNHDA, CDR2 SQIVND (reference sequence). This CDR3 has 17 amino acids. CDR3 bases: TGTGCCAGCAGCCAGGGACTAGCGGGAGCCCGCACAGATACGCAGTATTTT. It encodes CASSQGLAGARTDTQYF.

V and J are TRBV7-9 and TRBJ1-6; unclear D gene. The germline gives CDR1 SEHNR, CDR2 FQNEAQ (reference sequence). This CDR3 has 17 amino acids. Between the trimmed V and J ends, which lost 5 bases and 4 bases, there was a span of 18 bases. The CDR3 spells CASSLNPIMGYNSPLHF. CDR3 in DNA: TGTGCCAGCAGCCTTAACCCCATCATGGGGTATAATTCACCCCTCCACTTT.